Listed below are T cell receptor beta chains from one sample, sequenced in a study of blood T cell repertoires in COVID-19. TCRdb's table, derived via immunoSEQ multiplex PCR, lists solely in-frame clones and lacks some. The profile covers roughly 90,000 clones, with around nine tenths appearing a single time and roughly 5% taken by the ten largest. Material: peripheral blood. These receptors all stem from a man aged 35 to 55 with acute or convalescent COVID-19. Each CDR3 is given with its conserved first and last residue. Fields, in order: CDR3 protein, CDR3 DNA, clone size, CDR3 length, J gene, V gene, D gene. The D gene is left open where the match is weak. Size is omitted from some rows. Given values are once, few, many or a class for expanded clones.

CDR3 protein: CSASRTGFRTQHF
CDR3 DNA: TGCAGTGCTAGTCGGACAGGGTTTCGGACCCAGCATTTT
clone size: NA
CDR3 length: 13
J gene: TRBJ1-5
V gene: TRBV20-1
D gene: TRBD1

CDR3 protein: CASSPPQGWYGYTF
CDR3 DNA: TGTGCCAGCAGCCCCCCCCAGGGTTGGTATGGCTACACCTTC
clone size: once
CDR3 length: 14
J gene: TRBJ1-2
V gene: TRBV7-2
D gene: NA

CDR3 protein: CASSYPGRDTQYF
CDR3 DNA: TGTGCCAGCAGTTATCCGGGGAGAGATACGCAGTATTTT
clone size: NA
CDR3 length: 13
J gene: TRBJ2-3
V gene: TRBV6-5
D gene: NA

CDR3 protein: CASSLEEGMGVNQPQHF
CDR3 DNA: TGTGCCAGCAGCTTAGAAGAGGGAATGGGTGTCAATCAGCCCCAGCATTTT
clone size: NA
CDR3 length: 17
J gene: TRBJ1-5
V gene: TRBV7-8
D gene: NA

CDR3 protein: CASSQVRGGELFF
CDR3 DNA: TGTGCCAGCAGCCAAGTGCGAGGAGGGGAGCTGTTTTTT
clone size: NA
CDR3 length: 13
J gene: TRBJ2-2
V gene: TRBV14
D gene: NA

CDR3 protein: CASSPGQGGQPQHF
CDR3 DNA: TGTGCCAGCAGCCCCGGGCAGGGGGGTCAGCCCCAGCATTTT
clone size: NA
CDR3 length: 14
J gene: TRBJ1-5
V gene: TRBV7-2
D gene: TRBD1

CDR3 protein: CASSVDSINSPLHF
CDR3 DNA: TGTGCCAGCAGCGTCGACAGTATCAATTCACCCCTCCACTTT
clone size: NA
CDR3 length: 14
J gene: TRBJ1-6
V gene: TRBV9
D gene: NA

CDR3 protein: CASSLRQGLADTQYF
CDR3 DNA: TGTGCCAGCAGCCTGAGACAGGGCCTGGCAGATACGCAGTATTTT
clone size: once
CDR3 length: 15
J gene: TRBJ2-3
V gene: TRBV11-3
D gene: TRBD1

CDR3 protein: CASSQVGGATTQDSNQPQHF
CDR3 DNA: TGTGCCAGCAGCCAAGTTGGTGGGGCGACCACACAAGATAGCAATCAGCCCCAGCATTTT
clone size: few
CDR3 length: 20
J gene: TRBJ1-5
V gene: TRBV4-2
D gene: NA

CDR3 protein: CASSLELLNGELFF
CDR3 DNA: TGTGCCAGCAGCTTGGAACTATTAAACGGGGAGCTGTTTTTT
clone size: NA
CDR3 length: 14
J gene: TRBJ2-2
V gene: TRBV5-4
D gene: NA

CDR3 protein: CAISELAVGGMGYNEQFF
CDR3 DNA: TGTGCCATCAGTGAATTAGCTGTAGGCGGGATGGGTTACAATGAGCAGTTCTTC
clone size: NA
CDR3 length: 18
J gene: TRBJ2-1
V gene: TRBV10-3
D gene: NA

CDR3 protein: CASSLIGANTEAFF
CDR3 DNA: TGTGCCAGCAGCTTAATAGGGGCCAACACTGAAGCTTTCTTT
clone size: few
CDR3 length: 14
J gene: TRBJ1-1
V gene: TRBV7-9
D gene: NA

CDR3 protein: CASGLVLGQGGSPLHF
CDR3 DNA: TGTGCTAGTGGTTTGGTACTCGGACAGGGTGGTTCACCCCTCCACTTT
clone size: NA
CDR3 length: 16
J gene: TRBJ1-6
V gene: TRBV12-5
D gene: TRBD1

CDR3 protein: CASSIGPGRGVGADTQYF
CDR3 DNA: TGTGCCAGTAGTATTGGGCCGGGGAGGGGAGTAGGCGCAGATACGCAGTATTTT
clone size: NA
CDR3 length: 18
J gene: TRBJ2-3
V gene: TRBV19
D gene: TRBD2

CDR3 protein: CASSYIVGGSQETQYF
CDR3 DNA: TGTGCCAGCAGTTACATCGTCGGCGGGTCTCAAGAGACCCAGTACTTC
clone size: NA
CDR3 length: 16
J gene: TRBJ2-5
V gene: TRBV6-2/TRBV6-3
D gene: NA

CDR3 protein: CASSFGTGRGYTF
CDR3 DNA: TGTGCCAGCAGCTTCGGGACAGGGCGAGGCTACACCTTC
clone size: NA
CDR3 length: 13
J gene: TRBJ1-2
V gene: TRBV12-3/TRBV12-4
D gene: TRBD1

CDR3 protein: CASRNMKQGGDTGELFF
CDR3 DNA: TGTGCCAGCAGAAACATGAAACAGGGGGGGGACACCGGGGAGCTGTTTTTT
clone size: NA
CDR3 length: 17
J gene: TRBJ2-2
V gene: TRBV5-4
D gene: NA

CDR3 protein: CASSPDRGNYGYTF
CDR3 DNA: TGTGCCAGCAGCCCGGACAGGGGGAACTATGGCTACACCTTC
clone size: NA
CDR3 length: 14
J gene: TRBJ1-2
V gene: TRBV7-2
D gene: TRBD1

CDR3 protein: CASSIQGPSYGYTF
CDR3 DNA: TGTGCCAGTAGTATCCAGGGCCCATCCTATGGCTACACCTTC
clone size: NA
CDR3 length: 14
J gene: TRBJ1-2
V gene: TRBV19
D gene: NA

CDR3 protein: CASSEDSVSNTEAFF
CDR3 DNA: TGTGCCAGCAGTGAGGACAGCGTCTCGAACACTGAAGCTTTCTTT
clone size: NA
CDR3 length: 15
J gene: TRBJ1-1
V gene: TRBV6-1
D gene: NA

CDR3 protein: CASSLEGTSGSNTDTQYF
CDR3 DNA: TGCGCCAGCAGCCTGGAAGGGACTAGCGGGAGTAACACAGATACGCAGTATTTT
clone size: NA
CDR3 length: 18
J gene: TRBJ2-3
V gene: TRBV5-1
D gene: TRBD2

CDR3 protein: CASPNRVDYGYTF
CDR3 DNA: TGTGCCAGCCCTAACAGGGTGGACTATGGCTACACCTTC
clone size: NA
CDR3 length: 13
J gene: TRBJ1-2
V gene: TRBV5-8
D gene: NA